The 5 T cell receptor beta chains reported below all come from one sample, sequenced in a study of OX40 agonist ivuxolimab in advanced cancers. Profiling relied on immunoSEQ multiplex PCR, and the TCRdb table lists in-frame clones only, not all of them. The table lists some 40,000 clones, around 89% of them singletons. Sequencing used CD4+ or CD8+ T cells sorted from blood, obtained in a trial of the OX40 agonist ivuxolimab. These receptors came from an adult with an advanced solid tumor such as melanoma, head and neck, liver or kidney cancer.

The chain is built from TRBV6-9 and TRBJ1-2; 7 bases map to TRBD1. This CDR3 region has 14 residues. With V trimmed by 6 bases and J by 2 bases, 6 bases remained unmatched. Germline V gene lookup returns CDR1 MNHGY and CDR2 SVAAGI. The CDR3 bases are TGTGCCAGCAGCCCAGGGGGGGGAAACTATGGCTACACCTTC. This encodes CASSPGGGNYGYTF.

The chain uses TRBV2 and TRBJ2-1, with D possibly TRBD2 on 5 matching bases. The CDR3 runs 14 residues. Germline values: CDR1 SNHLY, CDR2 FYNNEI. V gave up 8 bases and J gave up 4 bases, with 15 bases separating them. CDR3 DNA: TGTGCCAGCGAAGAGCCAGCGGCATACAATGAGCAGTTCTTC. Translation: CASEEPAAYNEQFF.

The chain is built from TRBV2 and TRBJ1-5; TRBD1 agrees at 7 bases. This CDR3 region has 13 residues. V shed 6 bases and J 5 bases; nucleotides not matched to a gene: 4. Germline lookup yields CDR1 SNHLY and CDR2 FYNNEI. In DNA, the CDR3 is TGTGCCAGCAGACAGGGGATAGATCAGCCCCAGCATTTT. Translation gives CASRQGIDQPQHF.

V and J are TRBV5-1 and TRBJ1-4; tentative D call: TRBD1 (6 bases). V was pared by 1 base and J by 8 bases, with 15 bases between. Per the germline V gene, CDR1 is SGHRS and CDR2 is YFSETQ. There are 15 residues in the CDR3. CDR3 sequence (DNA): TGCGCCAGCAGCTTGACGGGGCCAAGGGGGGAAAAACTGTTTTTT. Encoded protein: CASSLTGPRGEKLFF.

V is TRBV7-6 and J is TRBJ2-3, with a tentative D call TRBD1 (6 bases). CDR3 length equals 16 residues. Per the germline V gene, CDR1 is SGHVS and CDR2 is FNYEAQ. V was clipped by 4 bases and J by 5 bases, with 19 bases between them. The CDR3 here is CASSSVDRNWGDTQYF. DNA for the CDR3: TGTGCCAGCAGCTCCGTCGACAGGAACTGGGGAGATACGCAGTATTTT.